This T cell receptor beta chain was observed in a study of T cells in women clearing cervical HPV infection. Background on the study: Controls gave blood once infection was undetectable; cases at lesion identification.

Data came from immunoSEQ multiplex PCR; TCRdb stores just in-frame clones and leaves some out. The table for this sample gives around 35,000 clones. Note on this clone: An end of the junction does not agree with germline; a read error may underlie this. The CDR3 end is not reached by the read, which stops 3 residues before it; the germline J gene fills it in.

This CDR3 spans 12 amino acids. Germline CDR1 SEHNR, CDR2 FQNEAQ (reference sequence). V usage is TRBV7-9 and J usage is TRBJ2-5, with no clear D. This sequence was found in a woman between 18 and 70 years old with a cervical HPV16 infection that either progressed to CIN3+ or cleared (not recorded which). Source material: blood buffy coat. The sequenced CDR3 bases are TGTCCCAGCAGCCGGTACCAAGAGACC. Translation: CPSSRYQET. The full CDR3 is CPSSRYQETQYF.